This record concerns one T cell receptor beta chain sequence. This entry comes from a study of T cell changes during pregnancy in multiple sclerosis. The CDR3 spans 12 residues. Germline V lookup: CDR1 SQVTM, CDR2 ANQGSEA. Trimming shortened V by 6 bases and J by 0 bases, and 8 bases separated the two germline ends. Libraries were prepared by immunoSEQ multiplex PCR; TCRdb keeps only in-frame clonotypes and omits some of them. Counted here are 15,000 or so clones, 84% occurring once; the ten biggest clones make up about a tenth. The origin of this receptor is a female donor in good health, enrolled as a control in a pregnancy study. V gene TRBV29-1 combines with J gene TRBJ1-2; no firm D call. The source was CD8+ T cells from peripheral blood mononuclear cells, collected in the second trimester of pregnancy. The CDR3, as DNA: TGCAGCGTCGGTTACCCTAACTATGGCTACACCTTC. Translating gives CSVGYPNYGYTF.